The rows below give T cell receptor beta chains drawn from one sample of a study of OX40 agonist ivuxolimab in advanced cancers. Assay used: immunoSEQ multiplex PCR; TCRdb lists only in-frame clones, some missing. The sample lists about 48,000 clones; around 86% were seen once. The sequencing here drew on CD4+ or CD8+ T cells sorted from blood, taken in a trial of the OX40 agonist ivuxolimab. The receptors were gathered from an adult with an advanced solid tumor such as melanoma, head and neck, liver or kidney cancer. CDR3s include the opening cysteine and the closing phenylalanine or tryptophan. The order of the fields is D gene, V gene, J gene, clone size, CDR3 protein, CDR3 DNA. The D gene is left open where the match is weak. Size tells how often a clone was seen (once, few, many) or the class of an expanded clone, and some rows leave it out.

>-|TRBV7-9|TRBJ1-2|-
CASAGRGGYGYTF
TGTGCCAGCGCCGGGCGGGGGGGATATGGCTACACCTTC
>TRBD1|TRBV2|TRBJ2-4|-
CASTGTGGAKNIQYF
TGTGCCAGCACCGGGACAGGGGGGGCCAAAAACATTCAGTACTTC
>-|TRBV5-1|TRBJ1-3|-
CASSIGDAHSGNTIYF
TGCGCCAGCAGCATAGGGGACGCTCACTCTGGAAACACCATATATTTT
>-|TRBV5-6|TRBJ1-2|-
CASSAGHTASGHGYTF
TGTGCCAGCAGCGCGGGACACACCGCATCGGGTCATGGCTACACCTTC
>TRBD1|TRBV11-2|TRBJ1-6|-
CASRTTGYNSPLHF
TGTGCCAGCAGGACGACAGGGTATAATTCACCCCTCCACTTT
>-|TRBV6-1|TRBJ1-1|-
CASSDRGGVLGEAFF
TGTGCCAGCAGTGACAGGGGCGGAGTACTGGGTGAAGCTTTCTTT
>TRBD1|TRBV5-1|TRBJ1-1|-
CASSLEQGMGTEAFF
TGCGCCAGCAGCTTGGAACAGGGGATGGGGACTGAAGCTTTCTTT
>-|TRBV7-3|TRBJ2-1|-
CASSINKDNEQFF
TGTGCCAGCAGCATAAACAAGGACAATGAGCAGTTCTTC
>TRBD1|TRBV7-2|TRBJ2-3|-
CASSQQGILSTDTQYF
TGTGCCAGCAGCCAACAGGGGATACTTTCGACAGATACGCAGTATTTT
>-|TRBV11-2|TRBJ1-2|-
CASSSGGEGSGYTF
TGTGCCAGCAGCTCGGGAGGGGAGGGGTCTGGCTACACCTTC
>-|TRBV29-1|TRBJ2-4|-
CSVEGGAGAKNIQYF
TGCAGCGTTGAAGGGGGGGCGGGAGCCAAAAACATTCAGTACTTC
>TRBD1|TRBV6-1|TRBJ1-2|-
CASSSGGGNNYGYTF
TGTGCCAGCAGCTCGGGAGGGGGCAATAACTATGGCTACACCTTC
>-|TRBV18|TRBJ2-5|-
CASSPRETQYF
TGTGCCAGCTCACCGCGGGAGACCCAGTACTTC
>-|TRBV9|TRBJ1-4|once
CASSRGAPSSAEKLFF
TGTGCCAGCAGCCGGGGTGCGCCGTCGTCCGCTGAAAAACTGTTTTTT
>-|TRBV10-1|TRBJ2-7|-
CASSGDGYEQYF
TGCGCCAGCAGTGGGGACGGGTACGAGCAGTACTTC
>-|TRBV5-6|TRBJ2-7|-
CASSRTGQSYEQYF
TGTGCCAGCAGCCGAACCGGACAGTCCTACGAGCAGTACTTC
>-|TRBV5-1|TRBJ2-5|-
CASSLLSAGRQETQYF
TGCGCCAGCAGCTTGCTTTCGGCGGGACGGCAAGAGACCCAGTACTTC
>TRBD1|TRBV11-2|TRBJ2-2|once
CATADRARFGELFF
TGTGCCACTGCGGACAGGGCAAGGTTCGGGGAGCTGTTTTTT
>TRBD2|TRBV4-3|TRBJ2-3|once
CASSHGGGPEDTQYF
TGCGCCAGCAGCCATGGGGGAGGGCCTGAAGATACGCAGTATTTT
>-|TRBV10-2|TRBJ2-7|-
CASSDSGGTYEQYF
TGCGCCAGCAGCGACAGCGGAGGCACCTACGAGCAGTACTTC
>-|TRBV4-1|TRBJ2-5|-
CASSQDMETQYF
TGCGCCAGCAGCCAAGATATGGAGACCCAGTACTTC
>-|TRBV5-4|TRBJ1-6|-
CASSRGNSYNSPLHF
TGTGCCAGCAGCAGGGGGAACTCCTATAATTCACCCCTCCACTTT
>-|TRBV7-2|TRBJ2-5|-
CASSLAGDDPSQYF
TGTGCCAGCAGCTTAGCGGGGGACGATCCGTCCCAGTACTTC
>TRBD2|TRBV5-6|TRBJ2-7|few
CASSLALAGPFEQYF
TGTGCCAGCAGCTTGGCGCTAGCGGGACCCTTTGAGCAGTACTTC
>TRBD1|TRBV5-4|TRBJ2-7|-
CASSPGGSLREEQYF
TGTGCCAGCAGCCCAGGGGGTTCCCTTAGGGAAGAGCAGTACTTC
>-|TRBV5-1|TRBJ1-1|few
CASSGDAGFTTEAFF
TGCGCCAGCAGCGGGGACGCCGGCTTTACCACTGAAGCTTTCTTT
>TRBD1|TRBV5-5|TRBJ1-5|-
CASSPWTGVSQPQHF
TGTGCCAGCAGCCCCTGGACAGGGGTGAGTCAGCCCCAGCATTTT
>-|TRBV7-9|TRBJ1-1|-
CASSTRGLQGHGMNTEAFF
TGTGCCAGCAGCACCAGGGGACTCCAGGGCCACGGGATGAACACTGAAGCTTTCTTT
>-|TRBV6-5|TRBJ2-7|-
CASVPQAGPHEQYF
TGTGCCAGCGTCCCTCAAGCAGGGCCCCACGAGCAGTACTTC
>-|TRBV19|TRBJ2-4|-
CASSSGLITKNIQYF
TGTGCCAGTAGTTCGGGGCTTATCACCAAAAACATTCAGTACTTC
>-|TRBV29-1|TRBJ2-7|-
CSGIRDGAYEQYF
TGCAGCGGGATTCGGGACGGAGCCTACGAGCAGTACTTC
>-|TRBV4-1|TRBJ2-7|-
CASSQERGPGGEQYF
TGCGCCAGCAGCCAAGAGCGGGGGCCAGGGGGCGAGCAGTACTTC
>TRBD2|TRBV19|TRBJ2-2|-
CASSISPELAGTGELFF
TGTGCCAGTAGTATCTCCCCGGAACTAGCGGGGACCGGGGAGCTGTTTTTT
>-|TRBV7-3|TRBJ2-5|once
CASSLVQGETQYF
TGTGCCAGCAGCTTAGTACAGGGTGAGACCCAGTACTTC
>TRBD2|TRBV10-3|TRBJ2-7|-
CATQASGGGTYEQYF
TGTGCCACCCAGGCTAGCGGGGGGGGCACCTACGAGCAGTACTTC
>-|TRBV30|TRBJ2-7|-
CAWSADSYEQYF
TGTGCCTGGAGTGCCGATTCTTACGAGCAGTACTTC
>TRBD1|TRBV28|TRBJ2-7|-
CASSLVTGRYEQYF
TGTGCCAGCAGTTTAGTGACAGGGCGCTACGAGCAGTACTTC
>-|TRBV30|TRBJ1-5|-
CAWSLTDHQPQHF
TGTGCCTGGAGCCTGACAGACCATCAGCCCCAGCATTTT
>-|TRBV19|TRBJ2-5|-
CASSAMGSVQETQYF
TGTGCCAGTAGCGCTATGGGGTCCGTCCAAGAGACCCAGTACTTC
>-|TRBV7-3|TRBJ1-1|-
CASSLGTRGVTEAFF
TGTGCCAGCAGCTTAGGAACCCGGGGCGTCACTGAAGCTTTCTTT
>TRBD1|TRBV5-1|TRBJ2-7|-
CASSLGGGQSYYEQYF
TGCGCCAGCAGCTTGGGAGGGGGACAGAGTTACTACGAGCAGTACTTC
>TRBD1|TRBV27|TRBJ1-2|few
CASSPRGTGVDTF
TGTGCCAGCAGTCCGAGAGGGACAGGGGTTGACACCTTC
>TRBD1|TRBV30|TRBJ1-2|-
CAWSRYTGGGYGYTF
TGTGCCTGGAGCCGTTACACAGGGGGCGGCTATGGCTACACCTTC
>-|TRBV6-5|TRBJ1-1|-
CASTSGGVPNREAFF
TGTGCCAGCACCTCCGGAGGGGTTCCTAATCGTGAAGCTTTCTTT
>-|TRBV19|TRBJ1-5|-
CASSMSRVQPQHF
TGTGCCAGTAGTATGTCCCGGGTTCAGCCCCAGCATTTT
>-|TRBV29-1|TRBJ1-1|-
CSVSTEMNTEAFF
TGCAGCGTCTCGACAGAGATGAACACTGAAGCTTTCTTT
>TRBD1|TRBV5-1|TRBJ1-6|-
CASRYGTGGPNSPLHF
TGCGCCAGCAGATACGGGACAGGCGGCCCGAATTCACCCCTCCACTTT
>TRBD1|TRBV4-1|TRBJ1-4|-
CASSQVTGEKLFF
TGCGCCAGCAGCCAAGTGACAGGGGAAAAACTGTTTTTT
>-|TRBV11-3|TRBJ1-1|few
CASSRPWGLPNTEAFF
TGTGCCAGCAGCCGACCCTGGGGACTCCCGAACACTGAAGCTTTCTTT
>-|TRBV7-2|TRBJ1-5|-
CASSLTNQPQHF
TGTGCCAGCAGCTTAACCAATCAGCCCCAGCATTTT
>TRBD1|TRBV5-1|TRBJ2-1|-
CASSIRTGGNEQFF
TGCGCCAGCAGCATTCGGACAGGGGGCAATGAGCAGTTCTTC
>-|TRBV5-1|TRBJ2-7|-
CASSLEGWGSEQYF
TGCGCCAGCAGCTTGGAAGGCTGGGGGTCCGAGCAGTACTTC
>-|TRBV27|TRBJ1-4|-
CASSLGRPPTNEKLFF
TGTGCCAGCAGTTTGGGCAGACCCCCAACTAATGAAAAACTGTTTTTT
>-|TRBV11-1|TRBJ2-7|once
CASSVGVHEQYF
TGTGCCAGCAGCGTGGGAGTACACGAGCAGTACTTC
>-|TRBV9|TRBJ1-5|-
CASSVPDKVYSNQPQHF
TGTGCCAGCAGCGTACCGGACAAGGTGTATAGCAATCAGCCCCAGCATTTT